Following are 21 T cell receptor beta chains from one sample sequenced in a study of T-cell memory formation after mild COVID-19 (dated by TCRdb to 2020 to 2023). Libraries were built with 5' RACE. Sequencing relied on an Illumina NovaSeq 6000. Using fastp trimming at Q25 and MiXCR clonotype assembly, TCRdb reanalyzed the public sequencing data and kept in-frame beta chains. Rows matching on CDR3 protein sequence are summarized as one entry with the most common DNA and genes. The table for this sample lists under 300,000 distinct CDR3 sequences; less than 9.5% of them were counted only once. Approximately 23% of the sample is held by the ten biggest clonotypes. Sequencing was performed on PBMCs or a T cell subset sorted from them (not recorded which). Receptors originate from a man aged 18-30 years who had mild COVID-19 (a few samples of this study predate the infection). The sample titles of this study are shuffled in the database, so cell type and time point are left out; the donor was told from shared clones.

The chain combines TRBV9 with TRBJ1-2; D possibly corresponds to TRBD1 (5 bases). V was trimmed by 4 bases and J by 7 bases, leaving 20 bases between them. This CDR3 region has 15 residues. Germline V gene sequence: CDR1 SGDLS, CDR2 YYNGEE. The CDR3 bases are TGTGCCAGCAGCCCGAGGGACCACAGTCTAGCTGGCTACACCTTC. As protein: CASSPRDHSLAGYTF.

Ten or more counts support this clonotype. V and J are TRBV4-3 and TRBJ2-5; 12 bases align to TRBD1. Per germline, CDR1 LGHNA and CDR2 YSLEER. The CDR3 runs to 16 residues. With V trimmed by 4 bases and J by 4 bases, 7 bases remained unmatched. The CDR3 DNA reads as TGCGCCAGCAGCCCATCCGGGACAGGGGGCGTAGAGACCCAGTACTTC. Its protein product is CASSPSGTGGVETQYF.

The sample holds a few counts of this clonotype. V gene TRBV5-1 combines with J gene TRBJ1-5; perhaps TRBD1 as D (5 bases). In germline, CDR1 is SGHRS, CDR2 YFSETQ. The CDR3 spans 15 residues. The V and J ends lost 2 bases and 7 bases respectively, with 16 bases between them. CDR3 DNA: TGCGCCAGCAGCTTAGAGGGGTCCGACGGGCAGCCCCAGCATTTT. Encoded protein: CASSLEGSDGQPQHF.

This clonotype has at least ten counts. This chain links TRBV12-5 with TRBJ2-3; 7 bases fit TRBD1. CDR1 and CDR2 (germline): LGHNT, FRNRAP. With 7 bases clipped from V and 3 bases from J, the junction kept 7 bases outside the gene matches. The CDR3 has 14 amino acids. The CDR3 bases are TGTGCTAGTGCCCGACAGGGTGGGACAGATACGCAGTATTTT. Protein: CASARQGGTDTQYF.

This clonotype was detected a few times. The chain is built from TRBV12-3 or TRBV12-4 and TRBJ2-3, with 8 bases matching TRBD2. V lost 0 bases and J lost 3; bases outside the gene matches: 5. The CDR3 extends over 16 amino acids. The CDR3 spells CASSLAGGAGTDTQYF. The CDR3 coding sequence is TGTGCCAGCAGTTTAGCCGGGGGGGCTGGTACAGATACGCAGTATTTT.

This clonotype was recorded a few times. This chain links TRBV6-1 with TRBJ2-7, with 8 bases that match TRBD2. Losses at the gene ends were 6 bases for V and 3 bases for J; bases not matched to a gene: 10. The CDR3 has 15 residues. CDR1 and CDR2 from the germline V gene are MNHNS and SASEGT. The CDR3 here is CASSALTSAGYEQYF. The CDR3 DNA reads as TGTGCCAGCAGCGCCCTGACTAGCGCCGGCTACGAGCAGTACTTC.

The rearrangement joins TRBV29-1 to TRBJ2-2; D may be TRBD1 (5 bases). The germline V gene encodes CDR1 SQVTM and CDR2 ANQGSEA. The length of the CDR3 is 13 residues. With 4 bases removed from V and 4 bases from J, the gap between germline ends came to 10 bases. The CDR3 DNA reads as TGCAGCGTTGGGGGCTGGGGCACCGGGGAGCTGTTTTTT. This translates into CSVGGWGTGELFF.

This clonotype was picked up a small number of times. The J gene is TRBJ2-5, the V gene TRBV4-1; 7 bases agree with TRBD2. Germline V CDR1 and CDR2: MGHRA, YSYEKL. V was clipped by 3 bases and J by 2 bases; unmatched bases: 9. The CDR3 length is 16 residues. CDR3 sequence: CASSQEAGLPQETQYF. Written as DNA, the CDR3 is TGCGCCAGCAGCCAGGAAGCGGGGCTACCTCAAGAGACCCAGTACTTC.

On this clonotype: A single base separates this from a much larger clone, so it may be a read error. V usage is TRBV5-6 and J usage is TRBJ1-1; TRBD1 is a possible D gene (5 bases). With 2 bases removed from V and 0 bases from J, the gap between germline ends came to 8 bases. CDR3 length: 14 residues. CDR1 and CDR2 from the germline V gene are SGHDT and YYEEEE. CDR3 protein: CASSLMGVNTEAFF. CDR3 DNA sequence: TGTGCCAGCAGCTTAATGGGGGTGAACACTGAAGCTTTCTTT.

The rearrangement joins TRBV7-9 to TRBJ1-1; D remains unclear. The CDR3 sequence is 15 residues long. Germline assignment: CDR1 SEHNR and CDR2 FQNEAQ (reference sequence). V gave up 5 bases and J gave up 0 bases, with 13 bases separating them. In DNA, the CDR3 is TGTGCCAGCAGCGTCAGCTTGGGTGTGAACACTGAAGCTTTCTTT. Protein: CASSVSLGVNTEAFF.

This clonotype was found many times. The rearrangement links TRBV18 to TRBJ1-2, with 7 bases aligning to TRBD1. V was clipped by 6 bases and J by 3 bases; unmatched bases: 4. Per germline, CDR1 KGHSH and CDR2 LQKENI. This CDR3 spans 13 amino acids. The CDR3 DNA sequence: TGTGCCAGCTCCCTACAGGGGCACTATGGCTACACCTTC. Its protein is CASSLQGHYGYTF. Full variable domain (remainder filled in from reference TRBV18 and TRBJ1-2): NAGVMQNPRHLVRRRGQEARLRCSPMKGHSHVYWYRQLPEEGLKFMVYLQKENIIDESGMPKERFSAEFPKEGPSILRIQQVVRGDSAAYFCASSLQGHYGYTFGSGTRLTVV.

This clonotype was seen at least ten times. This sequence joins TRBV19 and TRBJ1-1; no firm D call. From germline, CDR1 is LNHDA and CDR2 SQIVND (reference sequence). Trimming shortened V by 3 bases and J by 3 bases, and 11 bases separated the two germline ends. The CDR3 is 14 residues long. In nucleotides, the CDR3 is TGTGCCAGTAGTATGGACCCGCAGGACACTGAAGCTTTCTTT. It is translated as CASSMDPQDTEAFF.

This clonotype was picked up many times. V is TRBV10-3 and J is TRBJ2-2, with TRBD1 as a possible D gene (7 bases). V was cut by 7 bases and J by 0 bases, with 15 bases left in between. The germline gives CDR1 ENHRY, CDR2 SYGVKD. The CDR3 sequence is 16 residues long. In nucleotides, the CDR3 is TGTGCCATCACCGCGGGGACAGATACGAACACCGGGGAGCTGTTTTTT. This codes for CAITAGTDTNTGELFF.

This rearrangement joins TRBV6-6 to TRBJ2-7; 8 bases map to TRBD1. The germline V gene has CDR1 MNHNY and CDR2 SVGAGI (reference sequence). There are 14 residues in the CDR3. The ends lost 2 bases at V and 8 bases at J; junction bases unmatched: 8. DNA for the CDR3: TGTGCCAGCAGTTACCTCGACAGGGGCCCTCAGCAGTACGTC. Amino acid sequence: CASSYLDRGPQQYV.

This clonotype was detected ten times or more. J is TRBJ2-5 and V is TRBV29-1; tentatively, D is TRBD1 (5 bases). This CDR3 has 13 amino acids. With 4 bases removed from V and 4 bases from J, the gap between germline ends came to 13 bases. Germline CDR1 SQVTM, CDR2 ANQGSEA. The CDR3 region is CSVVPGQGETQYF. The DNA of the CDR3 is TGCAGCGTTGTGCCAGGGCAAGGAGAGACCCAGTACTTC.

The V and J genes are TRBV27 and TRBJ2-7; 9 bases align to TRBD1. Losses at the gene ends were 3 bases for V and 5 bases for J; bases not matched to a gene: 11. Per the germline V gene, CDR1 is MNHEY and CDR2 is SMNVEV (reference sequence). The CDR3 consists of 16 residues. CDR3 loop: CASSFLSTGGRDEQYF. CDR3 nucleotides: TGTGCCAGCAGTTTCCTTTCGACAGGGGGACGGGACGAGCAGTACTTC.

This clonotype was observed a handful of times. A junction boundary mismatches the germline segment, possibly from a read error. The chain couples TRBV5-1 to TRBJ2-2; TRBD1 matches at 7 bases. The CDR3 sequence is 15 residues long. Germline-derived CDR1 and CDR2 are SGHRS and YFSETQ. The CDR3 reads CASRLGTGDTGELFF. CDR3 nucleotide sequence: TGCGCCAGCAGGTTGGGTACAGGGGACACCGGGGAGCTGTTTTTT. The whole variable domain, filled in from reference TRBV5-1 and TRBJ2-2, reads KAGVTQTPRYLIKTRGQQVTLSCSPISGHRSVSWYQQTPGQGLQFLFEYFSETQRNKGNFPGRFSGRQFSNSRSEMNVSTLELGDSALYLCASRLGTGDTGELFFGEGSRLTVL.

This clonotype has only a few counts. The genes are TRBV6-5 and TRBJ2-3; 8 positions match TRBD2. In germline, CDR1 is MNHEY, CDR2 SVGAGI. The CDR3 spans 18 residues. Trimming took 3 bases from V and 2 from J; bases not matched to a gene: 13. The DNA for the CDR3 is TGTGCCAGCAGTTATTCGCAGATCGGTAGCGGGGTCACAGATACGCAGTATTTT. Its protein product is CASSYSQIGSGVTDTQYF.

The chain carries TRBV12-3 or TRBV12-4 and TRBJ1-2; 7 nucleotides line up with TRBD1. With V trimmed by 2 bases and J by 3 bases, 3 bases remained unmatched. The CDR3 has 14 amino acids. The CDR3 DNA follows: TGTGCCAGCAGTTTATTGGGACAGTACTATGGCTACACCTTC. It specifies CASSLLGQYYGYTF.

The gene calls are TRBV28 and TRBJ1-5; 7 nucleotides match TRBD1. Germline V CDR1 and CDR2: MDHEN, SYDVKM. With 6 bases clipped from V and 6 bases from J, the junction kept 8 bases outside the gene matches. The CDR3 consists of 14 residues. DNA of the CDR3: TGTGCCAGCAGGCGAGACAGGGCACGTCAGCCCCAGCATTTT. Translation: CASRRDRARQPQHF.

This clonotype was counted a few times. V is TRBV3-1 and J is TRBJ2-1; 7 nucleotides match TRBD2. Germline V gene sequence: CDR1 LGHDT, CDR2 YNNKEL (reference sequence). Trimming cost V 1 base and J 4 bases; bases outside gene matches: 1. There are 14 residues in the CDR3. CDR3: CASSQAGGYNEQFF. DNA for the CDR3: TGTGCCAGCAGCCAAGCGGGAGGTTACAATGAGCAGTTCTTC.